The 22 T cell receptor beta chains reported below all come from one sample, sequenced in a study of blood T cell repertoires in COVID-19. Produced via immunoSEQ multiplex PCR; TCRdb's table is partial and in-frame only. In the table there are about 250,000 clones, roughly 84% of which are singletons. Input material: peripheral blood. The receptors were sampled from a woman in her 40s who had recovered from COVID-19.

The chain couples TRBV2 to TRBJ2-7, with D possibly TRBD1 on 6 matching bases. Trimming removed 6 bases at V and 3 bases at J, with 12 bases between. CDR1 is SNHLY and CDR2 is FYNNEI in the germline V gene. CDR3 length equals 13 residues. The CDR3 here is CASRYRVDYEQYF. The DNA for the CDR3 is TGTGCCAGCAGGTACAGGGTGGACTACGAGCAGTACTTC. The variable domain in full, with the rest retrieved from reference TRBV2 and TRBJ2-7, is EPEVTQTPSHQVTQMGQEVILRCVPISNHLYFYWYRQILGQKVEFLVSFYNNEISEKSEIFDDQFSVERPDGSNFTLKIRSTKLEDSAMYFCASRYRVDYEQYFGPGTRLTVT.

As DNA, the CDR3 is TGTGCCAGCAGACCTCTAGCGGGGGGGCGCAATGAGCAGTTCTTC. Amino acid sequence: CASRPLAGGRNEQFF. The chain links TRBV11-2 to TRBJ2-1; 12 bases fit TRBD2. The V and J ends lost 6 bases and 6 bases, in that order; junction bases with no gene match: 6. The germline V gene has CDR1 SGHAT and CDR2 FQNNGV. This CDR3 has 15 amino acids.

The V gene is TRBV4-1, the J gene TRBJ1-2, with 9 bases that match TRBD1. In germline, CDR1 is MGHRA, CDR2 YSYEKL. V lost 0 bases and J lost 5; bases outside the gene matches: 7. The CDR3 has 16 amino acids. CDR3 in amino acids: CASSQDTGGNRYGYTF. The CDR3 coding sequence is TGCGCCAGCAGCCAAGATACAGGGGGCAATAGATATGGCTACACCTTC.

V is TRBV5-5 and J is TRBJ2-5; perhaps TRBD1 as D (5 bases). CDR3 length equals 13 residues. V lost 4 bases to trimming and J lost 4 bases, with 11 bases between them. Germline V gene data show CDR1 as SGHKS and CDR2 as YYEKEE (reference sequence). The CDR3 region is CASSQGLRETQYF. As DNA, the CDR3 is TGTGCCAGCAGCCAGGGCCTGAGAGAGACCCAGTACTTC. Complete variable domain (other parts from reference TRBV5-5 and TRBJ2-5): DAGVTQSPTHLIKTRGQQVTLRCSPISGHKSVSWYQQVLGQGPQFIFQYYEKEERGRGNFPDRFSARQFPNYSSELNVNALLLGDSALYLCASSQGLRETQYFGPGTRLLVL.

The chain links TRBV19 to TRBJ1-6; D is uncertain. The germline V and J ends were trimmed by 3 bases and 8 bases, with 8 bases remaining between them. CDR1 and CDR2 (germline): LNHDA, SQIVND (reference sequence). The CDR3 totals 13 residues. The DNA of the CDR3 is TGTGCCAGTAGTATCTTCCGGGATTCACCCCTCCACTTT. Its protein product is CASSIFRDSPLHF. Full variable domain (rest looked up from reference TRBV19 and TRBJ1-6): DGGITQSPKYLFRKEGQNVTLSCEQNLNHDAMYWYRQDPGQGLRLIYYSQIVNDFQKGDIAEGYSVSREKKESFPLTVTSAQKNPTAFYLCASSIFRDSPLHFGNGTRLTVT.

The gene calls are TRBV10-1 and TRBJ1-1; 12 positions agree with TRBD1. V gave up 6 bases and J gave up 1 base; unmatched junction bases: 3. The germline V gene encodes CDR1 WNHNN and CDR2 SYGVQD (reference sequence). There are 15 residues in the CDR3. The DNA for the CDR3 is TGCGCCAGCAGCCGGGACAGGGGGCGGAACACTGAAGCTTTCTTT. Translating it yields CASSRDRGRNTEAFF.

The J gene is TRBJ2-3, the V gene TRBV3-1 (or the pseudogene TRBV3-2), with a weak D call TRBD2 (6 bases). The V end lost 7 bases, the J end lost 5 bases, and 16 bases lay between the germline ends. This CDR3 is built from 14 residues. The V gene's germline CDR1 is LGHDT and CDR2 YNNKEL (reference sequence). The CDR3 is CASTPTGAGDTQYF. CDR3 DNA sequence: TGTGCCAGCACCCCTACAGGAGCGGGAGATACGCAGTATTTT.

This clone was detected once. The chain couples TRBV9 to TRBJ2-7; TRBD1 matches at 8 bases. The CDR3 runs 14 residues. Trimming cost V 4 bases and J 6 bases; bases outside gene matches: 9. Germline values: CDR1 SGDLS, CDR2 YYNGEE. CDR3 amino acids: CASSSTGGYGEQYF. The CDR3 bases are TGTGCCAGCAGCTCCACAGGGGGATACGGCGAGCAGTACTTC.

This clone was observed a single time. The J gene is TRBJ2-7, the V gene TRBV5-1, with 11 bases fitting TRBD1. The junction had 4 bases not matched to a gene; V was cut back by 0 bases and J by 2 bases. The CDR3 runs to 16 residues. CDR1 is SGHRS and CDR2 is YFSETQ in the germline V gene. The CDR3 region is CASSLGMDRGPYEQYF. The DNA for the CDR3 is TGCGCCAGCAGCTTGGGGATGGACAGGGGGCCCTACGAGCAGTACTTC.

Here the CDR3 reads CASSGDRGATQKLFF. In DNA, the CDR3 is TGCGCCAGCAGCGGGGACAGGGGCGCGACCCAAAAACTGTTTTTT. This chain links TRBV5-1 with TRBJ1-4; 10 bases map to TRBD1. There are 15 residues in the CDR3. V dropped 4 bases and J dropped 9; count of bases not matched to a gene: 9. Germline V gene sequence: CDR1 SGHRS, CDR2 YFSETQ.

This chain joins TRBV18 and TRBJ1-4; 9 positions match TRBD1. Germline V gene sequence: CDR1 KGHSH, CDR2 LQKENI. With 6 bases clipped from V and 0 bases from J, the junction kept 20 bases outside the gene matches. The CDR3 runs to 21 residues. CDR3 sequence reads: CASSNTPFGTGIPATNEKLFF. The CDR3 DNA reads TGTGCCAGCTCTAACACCCCGTTTGGGACAGGGATCCCTGCAACTAATGAAAAACTGTTTTTT.

In DNA, the CDR3 is TGTGCCAGCACAACGGGACAGGGTAATTCACCCCTCCACTTT. Amino acids: CASTTGQGNSPLHF. This chain uses TRBV28 with TRBJ1-6; 9 bases align to TRBD1. CDR3 size: 14 residues. Germline lookup yields CDR1 MDHEN and CDR2 SYDVKM. J was trimmed by 6 bases and V by 7 bases; bases with no gene match: 4.

The chain couples TRBV6-1 to TRBJ1-6; D is undetermined. Trimming removed 4 bases at V and 10 bases at J, with 14 bases between. The CDR3 has 14 amino acids. Germline loops: CDR1 MNHNS, CDR2 SASEGT. DNA of the CDR3: TGTGCCAGCAGTGTAGCTGGGTTTAGCTCACCCCTCCACTTT. Translated, it gives CASSVAGFSSPLHF.

The chain couples TRBV7-9 to TRBJ1-5; no firm D call. The V gene's germline CDR1 is SEHNR and CDR2 FQNEAQ (reference sequence). Trimming took 1 base from V and 2 from J, leaving 12 bases between them. The CDR3 is 16 residues long. CDR3 residues: CASSLGSGRGNQPQHF. CDR3 in DNA: TGTGCCAGCAGCTTAGGTTCCGGTCGCGGCAATCAGCCCCAGCATTTT.

The rearrangement joins TRBV7-9 to TRBJ1-1; TRBD1 is a possible D gene (5 bases). CDR3 length: 13 residues. CDR1 SEHNR and CDR2 FQNEAQ come from the germline V gene (reference sequence). Between the trimmed V and J ends, which lost 8 bases and 3 bases, there was a span of 13 bases. The CDR3 region has the DNA TGTGCCAGCTCCACTAGGGGTGACACTGAAGCTTTCTTT. Translating gives CASSTRGDTEAFF.

V and J are TRBV27 and TRBJ2-1; the match to TRBD2 covers 12 bases. This CDR3 is 15 amino acids long. J lost 8 bases, V lost 3 bases, and 5 bases had no gene match. Germline values: CDR1 MNHEY, CDR2 SMNVEV (reference sequence). The CDR3, as DNA: TGTGCCAGCAGTTTGAGGCTAGCGGGGGGGTATGAGCAGTTCTTC. Translation: CASSLRLAGGYEQFF.

The chain is built from TRBV6-1 and TRBJ1-6, with D perhaps TRBD1 (6 bases). This CDR3 region has 15 residues. Germline V gene sequence: CDR1 MNHNS, CDR2 SASEGT. Between the trimmed V and J ends, which lost 1 base and 7 bases, there was a span of 11 bases. CDR3 protein: CASSEGPGVNSPLHF. The CDR3 DNA sequence: TGTGCCAGCAGTGAAGGGCCAGGGGTGAATTCACCCCTCCACTTT.

This clone has more than one count but fewer than ten. The rearrangement links TRBV4-1 to TRBJ1-5, with TRBD1 as a possible D gene (5 bases). This CDR3 region has 15 residues. Germline values: CDR1 MGHRA, CDR2 YSYEKL. Trimming took 8 bases from V and 0 from J, leaving 14 bases between them. The CDR3, as DNA: TGCGCCAGCGGGGAACAGGCCTATAGCAATCAGCCCCAGCATTTT. This sequence encodes CASGEQAYSNQPQHF.

The chain uses TRBV30 and TRBJ1-6; D not resolved. The germline CDR1 and CDR2 sequences are GTSNPN and SVGIG (reference sequence). Between the trimmed V and J ends, which lost 0 bases and 7 bases, there was a span of 10 bases. The CDR3 is made up of 14 amino acids. The CDR3 spells CAWSVRRANSPLHF. CDR3 nucleotides: TGTGCCTGGAGTGTACGGAGGGCGAATTCACCCCTCCACTTT.

This sequence joins TRBV27 and TRBJ2-7, with 9 bases identical to TRBD1. V lost 3 bases to trimming and J lost 0 bases; unmatched junction nucleotides: 6. CDR3 length equals 16 residues. In germline, CDR1 is MNHEY, CDR2 SMNVEV (reference sequence). CDR3 DNA sequence: TGTGCCAGCAGTTTCCGGGACAGGGCAAGCTCCTACGAGCAGTACTTC. Its protein product is CASSFRDRASSYEQYF.

Only a few counts were recorded for this clone. This sequence joins TRBV6-2 or TRBV6-3 and TRBJ1-5, with unresolved D. Looked up from germline, CDR1 is MNHEY and CDR2 is SVGEGT. There are 14 residues in the CDR3. With 2 bases removed from V and 1 base from J, the gap between germline ends came to 6 bases. The CDR3 region is CASSYGVSNQPQHF. CDR3 bases: TGTGCCAGCAGTTACGGAGTCAGCAATCAGCCCCAGCATTTT.

The chain carries TRBV5-6 and TRBJ2-7; D gene ambiguous. With 0 bases removed from V and 0 bases from J, the gap between germline ends came to 4 bases. The CDR3 is 13 amino acids. Germline V gene sequence: CDR1 SGHDT, CDR2 YYEEEE. The CDR3 here is CASSLGASYEQYF. The DNA of the CDR3 is TGTGCCAGCAGCTTGGGGGCCTCCTACGAGCAGTACTTC.